This is a list of T cell receptor beta chains from one sample in a study of shared clonotypes between healthy human individuals. The repertoire was sequenced with immunoSEQ multiplex PCR; TCRdb's copy has only in-frame clones and lacks some. The sample contains roughly 760,000 clones, 74% of which appear only once. The sample taken for sequencing was memory CD4+ T cells sorted from blood. The source is a woman aged 25 to 45 in good health. Both conserved end residues are part of each CDR3. Each record gives: D gene, J gene, clone size, V gene, CDR3 protein, CDR3 DNA. The D gene is left open where the match is weak. The size of a clone is reported for some rows only, either as once, few or many, or as a class for expanded clones.

>NA|TRBJ1-1|many|TRBV11-2
CASSNGGVTEAFF
TGTGCCAGCAGCAATGGCGGGGTAACTGAAGCTTTCTTT
>NA|TRBJ1-2|NA|TRBV25-1
CASSGLGALNYGYTF
TGTGCCAGCAGTGGTCTGGGGGCGCTTAACTATGGCTACACCTTC
>TRBD1|TRBJ1-4|NA|TRBV5-1
CASSYGTGNEKLFF
TGCGCCAGCAGCTACGGGACAGGGAATGAAAAACTGTTTTTT
>TRBD2|TRBJ2-1|once|TRBV4-1
CASRRSTTSGTSNEQFF
TGCGCCAGCAGACGATCGACGACTAGCGGAACAAGTAATGAGCAGTTCTTC
>NA|TRBJ1-5|NA|TRBV7-2
CASSRQTEGSQPQHF
TGTGCCAGCAGCCGACAGACCGAGGGTAGTCAGCCCCAGCATTTT
>TRBD2|TRBJ2-3|NA|TRBV2
CASSEVGGSGTHTQYF
TGTGCCAGCAGTGAAGTCGGTGGTAGCGGGACACATACGCAGTATTTT
>NA|TRBJ2-1|NA|TRBV11-2
CASRSGTPYNEQFF
TGTGCCAGCAGGTCCGGGACTCCCTACAATGAGCAGTTCTTC
>NA|TRBJ2-2|NA|TRBV19
CASSVNSVDTGELFF
TGTGCCAGTAGTGTAAATAGCGTGGACACCGGGGAGCTGTTTTTT
>NA|TRBJ1-4|NA|TRBV5-6
CASSLAQASSRKLFF
TGTGCCAGCAGCTTGGCCCAGGCAAGCAGTAGAAAACTGTTTTTT
>TRBD1|TRBJ1-2|NA|TRBV7-8
CASSLSGQGRRGYTF
TGTGCCAGCAGCTTAAGTGGACAGGGGCGTCGCGGCTACACCTTC